The next 3 T cell receptor beta chains were all read from a single sample in a study of shared T cell receptors in the human thymus. Clones were read by immunoSEQ multiplex PCR, and TCRdb kept only the in-frame ones, dropping some. The sample includes 500,000 to 850,000 clones, about 90% of them seen just once. This same sample was also taken into another study, of human thymus T cells.

Specimen: thymocytes. Source of these receptors: a boy under two years old with a congenital heart defect.

V is TRBV5-6 and J is TRBJ2-1; 11 bases line up with TRBD2. The germline V gene has CDR1 SGHDT and CDR2 YYEEEE. The ends lost 4 bases at V and 1 base at J; junction bases unmatched: 4. This CDR3 is 16 amino acids long. As DNA, the CDR3 is TGTGCCAGCAGCACCCGACTAGCGGGATCCTACAATGAGCAGTTCTTC. Translation gives CASSTRLAGSYNEQFF.

The V and J genes are TRBV30 and TRBJ2-3, with 12 bases fitting TRBD2. Germline assignment: CDR1 GTSNPN and CDR2 SVGIG (reference sequence). The V segment lost 0 bases and the J segment 0 bases; nucleotides outside the gene matches: 13. The CDR3 totals 20 residues. The CDR3 sequence: CAWSVPHPSGRASSTDTQYF. The DNA for the CDR3 is TGTGCCTGGAGTGTACCCCACCCTAGCGGGAGGGCCTCGAGCACAGATACGCAGTATTTT.

This rearrangement joins TRBV29-1 to TRBJ2-1; 12 positions agree with TRBD2. Germline CDR1 reads SQVTM; CDR2 reads ANQGSEA. J lost 7 bases, V lost 7 bases, and 11 bases had no gene match. The length of the CDR3 is 15 residues. The CDR3 coding sequence is TGCAGCGCCGATGAAGGACTAGCGGGGAAGAATGAGCAGTTCTTC. As protein: CSADEGLAGKNEQFF.